This T cell receptor (beta chain) was sequenced for a study of response to subunit inactivated influenza vaccine (dated by TCRdb to the late 2010s). Background for the entire study: Deep quantitative T cell receptor repertoire profiling was used in the study to track responses to a trivalent subunit inactivated influenza vaccine. The research as a whole found: The authors proposed that each seasonal influenza vaccination may bring in only a limited number of new T cells.

The protocol used for the library was RT-PCR. The sequencing machine was an Illumina HiSeq 2500. Through fastp at Q25 and MiXCR, TCRdb rebuilt clones from the public reads, retaining in-frame beta chains. Rows are combined by CDR3 protein, so each entry shows the most common genes and DNA. The sample includes more than 600,000 distinct CDR3 sequences, with 18% observed a single time. The leading ten clones occupy roughly a tenth of the sample. This clonotype occurred a few times. Its recognized antigen is unknown. Qualities for individual bases were not recorded, and no much larger clone is one base off. Spanning cysteine to phenylalanine, the CDR3 consists of 14 amino acids. Only the CDR3 region is kept as DNA, spanning 42 bases read in frame from base 1. The germline ends are 12 bases apart after V is trimmed by 0 bases and J by 5 bases. Sequences SGHRS (CDR1) and YFSETQ (CDR2) are obtained from the germline V gene.

The source is a man aged 50 or older who received an inactivated influenza vaccine. Donor details come from another sample of the same person, matched by shared clones. The chain uses TRBV5-1 and TRBJ2-7; the D segment could be TRBD1, given 6 matching bases. The source was PBMCs from blood, collected 4 to 6 days after vaccination. DNA sequence: TGCGCCAGCAGCTTGGAAGGCAGGGGTAACGAGCAGTACTTC. Its protein is CASSLEGRGNEQYF.